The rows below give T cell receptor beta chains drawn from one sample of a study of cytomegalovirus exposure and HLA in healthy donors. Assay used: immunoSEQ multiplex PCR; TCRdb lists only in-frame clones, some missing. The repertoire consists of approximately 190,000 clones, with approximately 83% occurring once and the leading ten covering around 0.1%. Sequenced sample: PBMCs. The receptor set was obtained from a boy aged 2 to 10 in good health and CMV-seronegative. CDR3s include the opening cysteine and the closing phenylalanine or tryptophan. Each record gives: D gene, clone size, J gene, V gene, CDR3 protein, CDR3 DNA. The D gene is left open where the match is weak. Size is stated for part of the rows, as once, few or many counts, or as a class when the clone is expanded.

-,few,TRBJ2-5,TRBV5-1,CASSLGYRQETQYF,TGCGCCAGCAGCTTGGGCTACCGTCAAGAGACCCAGTACTTC
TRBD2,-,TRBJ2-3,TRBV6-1,CASTPRLAPDTQYF,TGTGCCAGCACCCCACGACTAGCCCCAGATACGCAGTATTTT
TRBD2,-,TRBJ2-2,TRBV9,CASSAGTSGGLEELFF,TGTGCCAGCAGCGCCGGGACTAGCGGGGGGTTGGAGGAGCTGTTTTTT
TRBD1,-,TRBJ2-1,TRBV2,CASTRQGTDEQFF,TGTGCCAGCACCCGACAGGGGACCGATGAGCAGTTCTTC
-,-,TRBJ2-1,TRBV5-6,CASSLTQGNEQFF,TGTGCCAGCAGCTTGACCCAGGGGAATGAGCAGTTCTTC
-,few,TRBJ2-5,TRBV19,CASSIGVRETQYF,TGTGCCAGTAGTATAGGAGTTCGGGAGACCCAGTACTTC
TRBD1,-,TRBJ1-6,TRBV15,CATSRDYMDRVNSPLHF,TGTGCCACCAGCAGAGACTACATGGACAGGGTTAATTCACCCCTCCACTTT
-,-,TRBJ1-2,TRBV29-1,CSVGKVRGDGYTF,TGCAGCGTTGGAAAGGTCAGGGGTGATGGCTACACCTTC
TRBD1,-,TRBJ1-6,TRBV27,CASRPHRGMDSPLHF,TGTGCCAGCAGGCCCCACAGGGGTATGGATTCACCCCTCCACTTT
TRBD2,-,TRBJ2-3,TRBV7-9,CASSSSSGGGTQYF,TGTGCCAGCAGCTCCTCTAGCGGGGGGGGTACGCAGTATTTT
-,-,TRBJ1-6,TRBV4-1,CASSHGRSSYNSPLHF,TGCGCCAGCAGCCACGGGAGGAGCTCCTATAATTCACCCCTCCACTTT
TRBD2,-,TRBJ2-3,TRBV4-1,CASSQVVKRGSTDTQYF,TGCGCCAGCAGCCAAGTGGTAAAGCGGGGGAGCACAGATACGCAGTATTTT
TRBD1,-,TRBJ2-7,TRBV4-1,CASSQNRDRAYEQYF,TGCGCCAGCAGCCAAAACCGGGACAGGGCCTACGAGCAGTACTTC
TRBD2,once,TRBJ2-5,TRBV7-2,CASSTDGGATETQYF,TGTGCCAGCAGCACAGACGGGGGGGCCACAGAGACCCAGTACTTC
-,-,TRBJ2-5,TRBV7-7,CASSLSLTAKETQYF,TGTGCTAGCAGCTTGTCGCTGACAGCGAAAGAGACCCAGTACTTC
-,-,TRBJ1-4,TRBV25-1,CASSDPGAGDEKLFF,TGTGCCAGCAGTGACCCAGGGGCAGGGGATGAAAAACTGTTTTTT
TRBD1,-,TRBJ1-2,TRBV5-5,CASSLAGQGARGDGYTF,TGTGCCAGCAGCTTGGCGGGACAGGGGGCGCGCGGGGATGGCTACACCTTC
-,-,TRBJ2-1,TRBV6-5,CASSPGPGGGEQFF,TGTGCCAGCAGTCCGGGACCAGGGGGAGGTGAGCAGTTCTTC